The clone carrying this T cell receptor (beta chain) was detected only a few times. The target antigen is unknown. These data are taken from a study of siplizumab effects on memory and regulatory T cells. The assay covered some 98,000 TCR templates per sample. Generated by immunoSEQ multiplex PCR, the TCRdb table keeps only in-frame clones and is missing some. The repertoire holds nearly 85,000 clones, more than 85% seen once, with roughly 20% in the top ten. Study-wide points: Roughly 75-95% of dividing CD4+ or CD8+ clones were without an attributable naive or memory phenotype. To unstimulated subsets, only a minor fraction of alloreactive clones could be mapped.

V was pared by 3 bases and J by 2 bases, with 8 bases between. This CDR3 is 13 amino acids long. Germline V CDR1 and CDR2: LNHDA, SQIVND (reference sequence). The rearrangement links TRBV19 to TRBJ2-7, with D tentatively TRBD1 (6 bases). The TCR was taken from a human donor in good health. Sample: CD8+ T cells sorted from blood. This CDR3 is CASSMAGAYEQYF. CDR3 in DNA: TGTGCCAGTAGTATGGCAGGGGCCTACGAGCAGTACTTC.